One sample yielded the 8 T cell receptor beta chains listed below, sequenced in a study of T-cell memory formation after mild COVID-19. A single record per CDR3 protein comes from TCRdb applying MiXCR to the 5' RACE reads. The table has hundreds of thousands of distinct CDR3 sequences, 17% seen once. The sample taken for sequencing was PBMCs or a T cell subset sorted from them (not recorded which). The receptors come from an adult woman who had mild COVID-19 (a few samples of this study predate the infection). Cell type and time point are not known.

This clonotype was observed many times. J is TRBJ1-5 and V is TRBV4-1, with 8 bases identical to TRBD1. Germline V CDR1 and CDR2: MGHRA, YSYEKL. The CDR3 is made up of 16 amino acids. V dropped 3 bases and J dropped 4; count of bases not matched to a gene: 8. The DNA for the CDR3 is TGCGCCAGCAGCCACCAAGGACAGGGAAGTAATCAGCCCCAGCATTTT. This translates into CASSHQGQGSNQPQHF.

This clonotype was observed many times. The J gene is TRBJ1-4, the V gene TRBV6-6; 7 nucleotides align to TRBD1. This CDR3 has 15 amino acids. V was pared by 6 bases and J by 7 bases, with 11 bases of the junction left unmatched. The germline gives CDR1 MNHNY, CDR2 SVGAGI (reference sequence). The CDR3 DNA sequence: TGTGCCAGCAGACCCCGACAGGGTCGGGTTGAAAAACTGTTTTTT. Protein product: CASRPRQGRVEKLFF.

This chain joins TRBV6-2 or TRBV6-3 and TRBJ2-2, with D unresolved. Germline CDR1 MNHEY, CDR2 SVGEGT. Trimming left V 3 bases short and J 7 bases short, with 15 bases between. CDR3 length equals 15 residues. The CDR3 spells CASSYFLSPHGELFF. The CDR3 coding sequence is TGTGCCAGCAGTTATTTTCTATCGCCTCACGGGGAGCTGTTTTTT.

This clonotype was seen a few times. The rearrangement uses TRBV7-9 and TRBJ2-3, with D unclear. V was cut by 7 bases and J by 6 bases, with 14 bases left in between. Germline V lookup: CDR1 SEHNR, CDR2 FQNEAQ (reference sequence). The CDR3 contains 13 residues. CDR3 region: CASTLLEGDTQYF. The CDR3 DNA sequence: TGTGCCAGCACGCTCTTGGAAGGGGATACGCAGTATTTT.

This clonotype was observed at least ten times. The junction shows a germline mismatch at one end, possibly a read error. The chain couples TRBV6-5 to TRBJ2-1; possibly TRBD2 for D (5 bases). Germline V gene data show CDR1 as MNHEY and CDR2 as SVGAGI. This CDR3 spans 16 amino acids. The CDR3 region is CASSYTGGTSSNEQFF. CDR3 bases: TGTGCCAGCAGTTACACCGGAGGAACCTCCTCCAATGAGCAGTTCTTC.

The V gene is TRBV7-9, the J gene TRBJ1-2; D is perhaps TRBD1 (5 bases). The germline V gene encodes CDR1 SEHNR and CDR2 FQNEAQ (reference sequence). Trimming left V 5 bases short and J 4 bases short, with 20 bases between. This CDR3 is built from 16 residues. The CDR3 is CASSPIGAGWVYGYTF. The DNA for the CDR3 is TGTGCCAGCAGCCCCATCGGCGCAGGGTGGGTCTATGGCTACACCTTC.

This chain connects TRBV20-1 to TRBJ2-2; D uncertain. Trimming took off 0 bases at V and 2 bases at J, with 16 bases between the two ends. Germline-derived CDR1 and CDR2 are DFQATT and SNEGSKA (reference sequence). The CDR3 loop spans 17 amino acids. CDR3 sequence reads: CSARERFGPANTGELFF. The CDR3 DNA reads TGCAGTGCTAGAGAACGTTTCGGTCCTGCTAACACCGGGGAGCTGTTTTTT.

The genes are TRBV5-1 and TRBJ1-2; 9 positions agree with TRBD1. The CDR3 length is 14 residues. Germline CDR1 reads SGHRS; CDR2 reads YFSETQ. V shed 0 bases, J shed 8 bases, and the junction held 5 bases outside the gene matches. CDR3 amino acids: CASSLDGQGKGYTF. CDR3 coding DNA: TGCGCCAGCAGCTTGGACGGACAGGGGAAGGGCTACACCTTC.